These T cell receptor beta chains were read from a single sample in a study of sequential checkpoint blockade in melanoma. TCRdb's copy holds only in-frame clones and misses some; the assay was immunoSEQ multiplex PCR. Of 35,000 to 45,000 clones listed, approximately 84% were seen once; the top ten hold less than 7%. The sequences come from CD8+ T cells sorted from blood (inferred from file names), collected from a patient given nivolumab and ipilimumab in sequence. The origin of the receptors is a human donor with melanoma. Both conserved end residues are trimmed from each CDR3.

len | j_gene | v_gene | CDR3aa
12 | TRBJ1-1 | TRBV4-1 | ASSLDRANTEAF
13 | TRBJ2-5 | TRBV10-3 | AISELWTAQETQY
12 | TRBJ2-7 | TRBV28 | ASAPRRENYEQY
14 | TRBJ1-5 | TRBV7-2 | ASRKEFGGGDQPQH
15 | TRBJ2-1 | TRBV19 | ASSIASGLADYNEQF
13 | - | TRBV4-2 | ASSQDGGLSYEQY
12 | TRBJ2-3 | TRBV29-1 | SVYSGKGTDTQY
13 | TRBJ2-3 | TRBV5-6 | ASILGQSSTDTQY
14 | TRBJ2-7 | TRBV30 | AWSVFSGGFIHEQY
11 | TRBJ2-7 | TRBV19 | ASSMDRNYEQY
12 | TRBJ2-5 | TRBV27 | ASSRQGAMETQY
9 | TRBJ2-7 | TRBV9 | ASSQGYEQY
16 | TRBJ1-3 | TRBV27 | ASSPGPFLGVSGNTIY
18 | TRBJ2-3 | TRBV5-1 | ASSSGHAGLAGGPTDTQY
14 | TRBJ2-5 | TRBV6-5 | ASSLGTGSFLETQY
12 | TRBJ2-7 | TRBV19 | ASSIVQGAYEQY
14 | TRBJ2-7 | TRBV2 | ASSWTSGLSSYEQY
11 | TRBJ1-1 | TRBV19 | ASKTGVWTEAF
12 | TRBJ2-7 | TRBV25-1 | ASRGGEAPLEQY
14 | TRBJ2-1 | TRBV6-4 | ASTVVAGGPYNEQF
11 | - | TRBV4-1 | ASSQDYLGEQY
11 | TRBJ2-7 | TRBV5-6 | ASSVGTAYEQY
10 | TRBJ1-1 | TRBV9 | ASSGGESEAF
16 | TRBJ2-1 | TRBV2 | ASSEGAPGQGAWNEQF
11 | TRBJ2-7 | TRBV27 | ASSSRGNYEQY
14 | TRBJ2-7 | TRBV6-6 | ASSYSRAGAGYEQY
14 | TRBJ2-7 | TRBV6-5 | ASSYSGTGTSYEQY
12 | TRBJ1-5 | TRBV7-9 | ASSLGGHNQPQH
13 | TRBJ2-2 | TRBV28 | ASILSGGAGGELF
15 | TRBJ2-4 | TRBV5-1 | ASSNPGTGGWGNIQY
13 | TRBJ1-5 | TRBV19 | ASSITEYSNQPQH
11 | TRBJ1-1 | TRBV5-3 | ARSSDRGSEAF
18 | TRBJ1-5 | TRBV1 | TSSQDARELFPYSNQPQH
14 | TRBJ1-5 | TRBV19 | ASSIDVPSSNQPQH
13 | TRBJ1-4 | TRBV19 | ASSIGGGFNEKLF
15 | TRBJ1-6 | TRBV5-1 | ASSLGQGTSYNSPLH
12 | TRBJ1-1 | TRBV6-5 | ASSYSGELGEAF
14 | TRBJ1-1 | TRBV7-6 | ASSLGPPGMNTEAF
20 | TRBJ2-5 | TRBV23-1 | ASPYRQGTRDVTSGERVTQY
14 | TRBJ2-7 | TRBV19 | ASSKEGVGVRYEQY
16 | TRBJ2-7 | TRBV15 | ATSRGLASGAFGYEQY
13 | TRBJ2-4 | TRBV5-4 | ASSLDRGQVNIQY
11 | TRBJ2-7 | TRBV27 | ASSLGQGDEQY
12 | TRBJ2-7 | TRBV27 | ASSFGTGSYEQY
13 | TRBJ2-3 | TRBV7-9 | ASSLALGQGRTQY
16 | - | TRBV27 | ASSSDRVAGVDPYEQY
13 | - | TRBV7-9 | ASSTPGTGGNEQY
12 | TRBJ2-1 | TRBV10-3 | AISPRPAWDEQF
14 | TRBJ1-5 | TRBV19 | ASSIDLTVRNQPQH
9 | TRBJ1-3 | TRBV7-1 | ASSSSPAIY
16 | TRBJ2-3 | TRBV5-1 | ASSLSGLAHTSTDTQY
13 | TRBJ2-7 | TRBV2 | ASRPGTGEPYEQY
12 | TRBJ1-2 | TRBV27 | ASSLSSQGYGYT
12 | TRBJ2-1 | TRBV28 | ASGQGAAYNEQF
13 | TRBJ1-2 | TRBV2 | ARREQGKERYGYT